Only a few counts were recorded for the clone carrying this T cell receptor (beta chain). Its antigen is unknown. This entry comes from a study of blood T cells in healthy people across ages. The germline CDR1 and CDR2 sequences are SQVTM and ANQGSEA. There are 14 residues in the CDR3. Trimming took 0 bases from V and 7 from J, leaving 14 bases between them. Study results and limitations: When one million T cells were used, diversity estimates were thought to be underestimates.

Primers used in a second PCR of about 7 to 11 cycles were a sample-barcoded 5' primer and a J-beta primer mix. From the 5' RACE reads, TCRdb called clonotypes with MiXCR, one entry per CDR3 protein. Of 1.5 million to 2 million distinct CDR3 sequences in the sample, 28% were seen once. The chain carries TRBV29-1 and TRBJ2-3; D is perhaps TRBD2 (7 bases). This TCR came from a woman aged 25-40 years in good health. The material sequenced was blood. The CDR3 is CSVEEAGATYTQYF. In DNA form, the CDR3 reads TGCAGCGTTGAAGAGGCGGGGGCAACGTATACGCAGTATTTT.